The present T cell receptor (beta chain) was sequenced within a study of cytomegalovirus exposure and HLA in healthy donors. Study-wide background: In a previous analysis, some 120 million unique TCR beta sequences were found from roughly 180 million T cells.

The primer mix had 60 Vbeta and 13 Jbeta primers. The method was immunoSEQ multiplex PCR; TCRdb's version includes in-frame clones alone and lacks a portion of them. Altogether around 100,000 clones are present, around two thirds being singletons, with the ten largest covering more than 3%. Study conclusions and caveats: Among CMV-associated TCR beta chains, most appeared HLA-restricted in a later analysis. Most TCR beta V segments were productive about 87% or about 30% of the time in an earlier analysis. Cytomegalovirus association was listed for 170 or so TCR beta chains.

Points on this clone: Its antigen is as yet unknown.

Per germline, CDR1 MNHEY and CDR2 SMNVEV (reference sequence). The CDR3 has 13 residues. The trim removed 6 bases at V and 7 bases at J, leaving 8 bases unmatched. The TCR originated in a woman in her 50s in good health and CMV-seronegative. The specimen sequenced was PBMCs. The J gene is TRBJ2-5, the V gene TRBV27; 7 bases align to TRBD2. This chain's CDR3 is CASSLRGDGTQYF. The CDR3 region has the DNA TGTGCCAGCAGCCTCCGGGGGGACGGGACCCAGTACTTC.